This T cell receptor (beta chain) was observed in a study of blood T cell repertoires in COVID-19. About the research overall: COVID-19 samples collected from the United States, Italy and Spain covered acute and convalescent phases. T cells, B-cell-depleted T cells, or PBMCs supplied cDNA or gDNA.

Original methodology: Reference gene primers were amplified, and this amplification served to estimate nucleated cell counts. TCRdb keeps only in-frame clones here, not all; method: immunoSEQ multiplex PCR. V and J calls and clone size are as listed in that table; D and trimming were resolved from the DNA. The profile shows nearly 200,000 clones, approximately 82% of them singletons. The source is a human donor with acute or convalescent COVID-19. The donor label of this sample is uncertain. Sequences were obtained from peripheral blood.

The CDR3 coding sequence is TGTGCCAGCAGCCAACTAAGATACACCGGGGAGCTGTTTTTT. Its translation is CASSQLRYTGELFF. The rearrangement joins TRBV14 to TRBJ2-2; D is undetermined. The CDR3 has 14 residues. The V end was cut by 2 bases, the J end by 3 bases, with 7 bases between. Germline CDR1 is SGHDN and CDR2 is FVKESK.